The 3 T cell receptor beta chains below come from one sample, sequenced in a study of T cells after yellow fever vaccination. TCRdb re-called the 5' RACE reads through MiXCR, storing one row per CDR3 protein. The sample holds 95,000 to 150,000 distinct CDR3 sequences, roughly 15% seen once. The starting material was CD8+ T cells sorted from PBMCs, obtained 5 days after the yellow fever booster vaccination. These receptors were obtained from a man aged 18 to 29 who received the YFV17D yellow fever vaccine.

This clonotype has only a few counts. The DNA for the CDR3 is TGCGCCAGCAGCCATATTGGAAGGAGCTCCTACGAGCAGTACTTC. This translates into CASSHIGRSSYEQYF. This chain joins TRBV4-1 and TRBJ2-7; no clear D. There are 15 residues in the CDR3. V was pared by 3 bases and J by 0 bases, with 12 bases between. Germline V gene sequence: CDR1 MGHRA, CDR2 YSYEKL.

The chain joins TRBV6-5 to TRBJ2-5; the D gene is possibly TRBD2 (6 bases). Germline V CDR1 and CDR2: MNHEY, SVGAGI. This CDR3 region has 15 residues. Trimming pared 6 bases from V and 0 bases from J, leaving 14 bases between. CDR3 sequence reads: CASSKTGSNQETQYF. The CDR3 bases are TGTGCCAGCAGCAAGACCGGGAGCAACCAAGAGACCCAGTACTTC.

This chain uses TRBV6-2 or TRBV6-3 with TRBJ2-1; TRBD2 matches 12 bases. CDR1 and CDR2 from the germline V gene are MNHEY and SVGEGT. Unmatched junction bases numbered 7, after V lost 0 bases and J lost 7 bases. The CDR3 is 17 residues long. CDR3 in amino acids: CASSYSRTSGTPNEQFF. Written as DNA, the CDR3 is TGTGCCAGCAGTTACTCCCGGACTAGCGGGACCCCTAATGAGCAGTTCTTC.